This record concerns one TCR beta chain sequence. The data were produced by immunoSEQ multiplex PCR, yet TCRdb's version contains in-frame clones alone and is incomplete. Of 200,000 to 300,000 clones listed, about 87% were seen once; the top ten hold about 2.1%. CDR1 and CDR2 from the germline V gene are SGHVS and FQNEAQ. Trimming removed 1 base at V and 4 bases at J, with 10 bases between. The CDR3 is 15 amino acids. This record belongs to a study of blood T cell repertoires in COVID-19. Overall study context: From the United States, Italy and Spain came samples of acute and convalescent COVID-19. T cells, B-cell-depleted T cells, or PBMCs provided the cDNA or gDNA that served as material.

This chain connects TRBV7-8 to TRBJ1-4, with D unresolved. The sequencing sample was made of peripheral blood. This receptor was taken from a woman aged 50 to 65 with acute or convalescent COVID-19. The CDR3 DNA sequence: TGTGCCAGCAGCTTAGTTGGACGGGGTAATGAAAAACTGTTTTTT. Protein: CASSLVGRGNEKLFF.